The rows below give T cell receptor beta chains drawn from one sample of a study of post-analysis software for immune sequencing data. TCRdb processed the PCR reads anew with MiXCR; each CDR3 protein has one entry. The table has hundreds of thousands of distinct CDR3 sequences, 59% seen once. Material: blood. These receptors were obtained from a girl aged 2-10 years with multiple sclerosis. Each CDR3 is given with its conserved first and last residue. A D gene is named only where the DNA matches it firmly. Size is stated for part of the rows, as once, few or many counts, or as a class when the clone is expanded.

v_gene: TRBV15
abundance: NA
d_gene: NA
j_gene: TRBJ2-5
CDR3nt: TGTACCACCAGCAGAGCCTCCCAAGAGACCCAGTACTTC
CDR3aa: CTTSRASQETQYF

v_gene: TRBV18
abundance: NA
d_gene: NA
j_gene: TRBJ1-1
CDR3nt: TGTGCCAGCTCACTGGACGGCTACACTGAAGCTTTCTTT
CDR3aa: CASSLDGYTEAFF

v_gene: TRBV10-3
abundance: NA
d_gene: TRBD1
j_gene: TRBJ1-2
CDR3nt: TGTGCCATCAGTGAGCCCGACAGGGGTGGCTACACCTTC
CDR3aa: CAISEPDRGGYTF

v_gene: TRBV7-7
abundance: few
d_gene: NA
j_gene: TRBJ2-3
CDR3nt: TGTGCCAGCAGCTTAGTTCCGGGTGCAGATACGCAGTATTTT
CDR3aa: CASSLVPGADTQYF

v_gene: TRBV10-3
abundance: NA
d_gene: NA
j_gene: TRBJ1-5
CDR3nt: TGTGCCATCAGTGAGATAAGGGTGGAGCAGCCCCAGCATTTT
CDR3aa: CAISEIRVEQPQHF

v_gene: TRBV5-4
abundance: NA
d_gene: NA
j_gene: TRBJ2-4
CDR3nt: TGTGCCAGCAGTATCGGAGGGAGCTCCTACAATGAGCAGTACTTC
CDR3aa: CASSIGGSSYNEQYF

v_gene: TRBV12-3/TRBV12-4
abundance: NA
d_gene: NA
j_gene: TRBJ2-7
CDR3nt: TGTGCCAGCAGCCGCCTCGGGGGCGAGCAGTACTTC
CDR3aa: CASSRLGGEQYF

v_gene: TRBV25-1
abundance: NA
d_gene: TRBD1
j_gene: TRBJ2-1
CDR3nt: TGTGCCAGCAGAGGGACAGGGGAGTACAATGAGCAGTTCTTC
CDR3aa: CASRGTGEYNEQFF

v_gene: TRBV20-1
abundance: few
d_gene: TRBD2
j_gene: TRBJ2-1
CDR3nt: TGCAGTGCTAGTCGCCTAGCGGCCTCCTACAATGAGCAGTTCTTC
CDR3aa: CSASRLAASYNEQFF

v_gene: TRBV10-3
abundance: NA
d_gene: NA
j_gene: TRBJ2-3
CDR3nt: TGTGCCATCAGTGTTGGGGACAACATAGATACGCAGTATTTT
CDR3aa: CAISVGDNIDTQYF

v_gene: TRBV5-1
abundance: NA
d_gene: TRBD2
j_gene: TRBJ2-2
CDR3nt: TGCGCCAGCAGGCAGCGGGGGCTAACCAATACGAACACCGGGGAGCTGTTTTTT
CDR3aa: CASRQRGLTNTNTGELFF

v_gene: TRBV9
abundance: NA
d_gene: TRBD1
j_gene: TRBJ2-1
CDR3nt: TGTGCCAGCAGCGGGCCCTCGGACAGGGGTTCATACAATGAGCAGTTCTTC
CDR3aa: CASSGPSDRGSYNEQFF

v_gene: TRBV7-9
abundance: NA
d_gene: TRBD1
j_gene: TRBJ2-6
CDR3nt: TGTGCCAGCAGCGACAGGGGAGGTGGGGCCAACGTCCTGACTTTC
CDR3aa: CASSDRGGGANVLTF

v_gene: TRBV7-2
abundance: NA
d_gene: NA
j_gene: TRBJ2-1
CDR3nt: TGTGCCAGCAGCCAAAGATGGGGACTGAATGAGCAGTTCTTC
CDR3aa: CASSQRWGLNEQFF

v_gene: TRBV7-9
abundance: NA
d_gene: NA
j_gene: TRBJ2-3
CDR3nt: TGTGCCAGCAGCCAGGGGACTTCTAGCACAGATACGCAGTATTTT
CDR3aa: CASSQGTSSTDTQYF

v_gene: TRBV9
abundance: few
d_gene: NA
j_gene: TRBJ2-7
CDR3nt: TGTGCCAGCAGCGTAGCGGACAAGCCCTACGAGCAGTACTTC
CDR3aa: CASSVADKPYEQYF